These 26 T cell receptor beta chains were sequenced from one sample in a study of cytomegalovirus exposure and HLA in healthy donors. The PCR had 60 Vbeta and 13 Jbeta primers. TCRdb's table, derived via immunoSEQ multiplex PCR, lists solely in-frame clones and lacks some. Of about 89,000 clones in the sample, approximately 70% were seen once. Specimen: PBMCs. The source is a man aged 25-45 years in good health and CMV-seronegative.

The CDR3 sequence: CAWSSDRSNTIYF. CDR3 nucleotide sequence: TGTGCCTGGAGTAGTGACAGGAGTAACACCATATATTTT. The rearrangement links TRBV30 to TRBJ1-3, with a weak D call TRBD1 (6 bases). With 2 bases removed from V and 7 bases from J, the gap between germline ends came to 12 bases. The CDR3 runs 13 residues. The germline CDR1 and CDR2 sequences are GTSNPN and SVGIG (reference sequence).

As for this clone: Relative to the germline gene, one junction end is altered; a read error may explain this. This chain's CDR3 is CCSQEGRGTEAFF. DNA of the CDR3: TGCTGTAGTCAGGAGGGTCGGGGCACTGAAGCTTTCTTT. J is TRBJ1-1 and V is TRBV7-2; no clear D. Per germline, CDR1 SGHTA and CDR2 FQGNSA. The CDR3 consists of 13 residues.

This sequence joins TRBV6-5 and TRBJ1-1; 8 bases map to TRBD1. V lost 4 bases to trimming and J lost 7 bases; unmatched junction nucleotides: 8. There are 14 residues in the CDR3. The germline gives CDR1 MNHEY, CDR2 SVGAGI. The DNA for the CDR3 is TGTGCCAGCAGTTCCGAGACAGGGGAGTTTGAAGCTTTCTTT. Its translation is CASSSETGEFEAFF.

The CDR3 DNA sequence: TGTGCCTGGACTAGGACAGGGGTGGCTAATGAAAAACTGTTTTTT. Encoded protein: CAWTRTGVANEKLFF. The chain employs TRBV30 and TRBJ1-4; 9 positions agree with TRBD1. J gave up 3 bases and V 4 bases, and 6 bases lay outside the gene matches. CDR1 is GTSNPN and CDR2 is SVGIG in the germline V gene (reference sequence). The CDR3 has 15 amino acids. The full variable domain, its missing parts supplied by reference TRBV30 and TRBJ1-4, is SQTIHQWPATLVQPVGSPLSLECTVEGTSNPNLYWYRQAAGRGLQLLFYSVGIGQISSEVPQNLSASRPQDRQFILSSKKLLLSDSGFYLCAWTRTGVANEKLFFGSGTQLSVL.

CDR3 bases: TGTGCCAGCAGCTTAGCGGTAGCGGGGAAATCAGATACGCAGTATTTT. Encoded protein: CASSLAVAGKSDTQYF. The chain uses TRBV7-3 and TRBJ2-3, with TRBD2 matching over 8 bases. The trim removed 2 bases at V and 4 bases at J, leaving 8 bases unmatched. Germline V CDR1 and CDR2: SGHTA, FQGTGA. The length of the CDR3 is 16 residues.

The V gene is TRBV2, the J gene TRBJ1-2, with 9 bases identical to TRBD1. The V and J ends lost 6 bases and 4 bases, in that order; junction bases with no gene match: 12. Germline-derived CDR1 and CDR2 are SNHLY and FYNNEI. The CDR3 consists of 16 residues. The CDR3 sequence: CASRQGQGRSGYGYTF. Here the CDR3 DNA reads TGTGCCAGCAGGCAGGGACAGGGTCGTTCGGGCTATGGCTACACCTTC. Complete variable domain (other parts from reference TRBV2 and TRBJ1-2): EPEVTQTPSHQVTQMGQEVILRCVPISNHLYFYWYRQILGQKVEFLVSFYNNEISEKSEIFDDQFSVERPDGSNFTLKIRSTKLEDSAMYFCASRQGQGRSGYGYTFGSGTRLTVV.

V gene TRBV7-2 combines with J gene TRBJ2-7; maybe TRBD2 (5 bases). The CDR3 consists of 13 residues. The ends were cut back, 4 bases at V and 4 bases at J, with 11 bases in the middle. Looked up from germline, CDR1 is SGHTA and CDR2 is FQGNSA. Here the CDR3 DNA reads TGTGCCAGCAGCTCTTCTGAGGGTTACGAGCAGTACTTC. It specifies CASSSSEGYEQYF.

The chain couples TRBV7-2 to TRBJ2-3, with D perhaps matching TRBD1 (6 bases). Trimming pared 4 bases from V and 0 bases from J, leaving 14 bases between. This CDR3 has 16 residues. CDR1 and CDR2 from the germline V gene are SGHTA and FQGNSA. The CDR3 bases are TGTGCCAGCAGCTCTTTTGGGACACTAAGCACAGATACGCAGTATTTT. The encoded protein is CASSSFGTLSTDTQYF. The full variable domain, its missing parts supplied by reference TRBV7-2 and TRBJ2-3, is GAGVSQSPSNKVTEKGKDVELRCDPISGHTALYWYRQSLGQGLEFLIYFQGNSAPDKSGLPSDRFSAERTGGSVSTLTIQRTQQEDSAVYLCASSSFGTLSTDTQYFGPGTRLTVL.

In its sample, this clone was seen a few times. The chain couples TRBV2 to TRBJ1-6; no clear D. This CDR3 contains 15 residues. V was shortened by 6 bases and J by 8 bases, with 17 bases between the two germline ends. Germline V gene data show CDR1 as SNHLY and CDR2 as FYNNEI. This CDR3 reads CASSPRGRVYSPLHF. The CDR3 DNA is TGTGCCAGCAGCCCCCGGGGTCGGGTTTATTCACCCCTCCACTTT.

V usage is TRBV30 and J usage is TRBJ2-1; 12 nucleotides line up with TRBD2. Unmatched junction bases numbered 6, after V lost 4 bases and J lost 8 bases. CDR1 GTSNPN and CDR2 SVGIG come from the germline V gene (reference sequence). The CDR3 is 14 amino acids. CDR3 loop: CAWTGLAGIHEQFF. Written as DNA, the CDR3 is TGTGCCTGGACCGGACTAGCGGGAATCCATGAGCAGTTCTTC.

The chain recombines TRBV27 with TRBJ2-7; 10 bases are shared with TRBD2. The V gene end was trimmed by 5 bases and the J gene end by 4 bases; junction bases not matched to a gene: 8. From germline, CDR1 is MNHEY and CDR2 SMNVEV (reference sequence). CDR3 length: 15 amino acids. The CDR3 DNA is TGTGCCAGCAGTCCCAGCAGCGGGGGGGCTTACGAGCAGTACTTC. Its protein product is CASSPSSGGAYEQYF.

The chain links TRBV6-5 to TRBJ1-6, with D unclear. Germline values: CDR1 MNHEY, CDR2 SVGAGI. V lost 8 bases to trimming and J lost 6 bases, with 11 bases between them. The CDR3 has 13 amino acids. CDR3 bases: TGTGCCAGCCGTGCAGGCTTTAATTCACCCCTCCACTTT. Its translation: CASRAGFNSPLHF.

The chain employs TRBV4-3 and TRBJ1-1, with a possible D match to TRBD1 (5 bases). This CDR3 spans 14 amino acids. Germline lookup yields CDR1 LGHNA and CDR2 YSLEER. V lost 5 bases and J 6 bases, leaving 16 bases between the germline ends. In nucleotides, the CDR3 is TGCGCCAGCAGCTATCGCCCAGGGATCTCTGAAGCTTTCTTT. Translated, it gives CASSYRPGISEAFF.

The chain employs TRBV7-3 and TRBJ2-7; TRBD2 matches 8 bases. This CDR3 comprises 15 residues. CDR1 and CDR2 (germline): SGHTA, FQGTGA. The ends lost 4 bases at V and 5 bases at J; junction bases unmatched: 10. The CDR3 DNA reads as TGTGCCAGCAGCTCCTCGGGAGGGTTCGGCCACGAGCAGTACTTC. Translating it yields CASSSSGGFGHEQYF.

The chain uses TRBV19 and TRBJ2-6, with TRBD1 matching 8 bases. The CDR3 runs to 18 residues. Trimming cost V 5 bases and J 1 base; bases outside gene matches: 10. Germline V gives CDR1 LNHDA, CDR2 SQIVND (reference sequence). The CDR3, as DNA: TGTGCCAGTAGTTCGGGCCCAGGGGGCGAGTCTGGGGCCAACGTCCTGACTTTC. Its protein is CASSSGPGGESGANVLTF.

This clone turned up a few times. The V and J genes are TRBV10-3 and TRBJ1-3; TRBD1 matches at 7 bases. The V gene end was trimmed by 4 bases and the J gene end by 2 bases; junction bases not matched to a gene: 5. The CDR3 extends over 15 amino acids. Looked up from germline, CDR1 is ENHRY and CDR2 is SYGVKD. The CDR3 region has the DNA TGTGCCATCAGTGGGGACAGACTCGCTGGAAACACCATATATTTT. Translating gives CAISGDRLAGNTIYF.

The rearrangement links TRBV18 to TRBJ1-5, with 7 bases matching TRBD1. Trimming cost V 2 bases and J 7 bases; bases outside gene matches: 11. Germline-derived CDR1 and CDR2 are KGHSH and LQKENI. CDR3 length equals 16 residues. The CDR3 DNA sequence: TGTGCCAGCTCACCAGGGAGACAGGGATCGGGGCAGCCCCAGCATTTT. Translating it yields CASSPGRQGSGQPQHF.

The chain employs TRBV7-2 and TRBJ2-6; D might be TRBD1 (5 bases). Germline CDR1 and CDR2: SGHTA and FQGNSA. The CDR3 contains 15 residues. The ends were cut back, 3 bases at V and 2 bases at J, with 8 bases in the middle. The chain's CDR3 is CASSFKGPGANVLTF. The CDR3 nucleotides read TGTGCCAGCAGCTTCAAGGGGCCTGGGGCCAACGTCCTGACTTTC.

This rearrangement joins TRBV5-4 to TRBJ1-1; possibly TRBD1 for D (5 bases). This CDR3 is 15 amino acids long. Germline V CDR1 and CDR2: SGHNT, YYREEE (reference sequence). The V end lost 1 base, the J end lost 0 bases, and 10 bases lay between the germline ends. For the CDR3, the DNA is TGTGCCAGCAGCTTGCCAACAGGCCTGAACACTGAAGCTTTCTTT. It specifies CASSLPTGLNTEAFF.

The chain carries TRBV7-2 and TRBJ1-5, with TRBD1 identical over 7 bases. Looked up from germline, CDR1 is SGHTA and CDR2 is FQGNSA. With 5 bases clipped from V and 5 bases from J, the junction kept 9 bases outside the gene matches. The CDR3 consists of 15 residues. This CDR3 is CASSQQTGSYQPQHF. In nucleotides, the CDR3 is TGTGCCAGCAGCCAACAGACAGGGAGTTATCAGCCCCAGCATTTT.

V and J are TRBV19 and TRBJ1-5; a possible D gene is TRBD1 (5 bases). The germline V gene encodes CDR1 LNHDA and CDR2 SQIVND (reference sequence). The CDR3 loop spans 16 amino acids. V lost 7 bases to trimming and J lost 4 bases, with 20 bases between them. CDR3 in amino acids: CASNAPAQGGNQPQHF. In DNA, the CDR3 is TGTGCCAGTAACGCCCCTGCTCAGGGTGGTAATCAGCCCCAGCATTTT.

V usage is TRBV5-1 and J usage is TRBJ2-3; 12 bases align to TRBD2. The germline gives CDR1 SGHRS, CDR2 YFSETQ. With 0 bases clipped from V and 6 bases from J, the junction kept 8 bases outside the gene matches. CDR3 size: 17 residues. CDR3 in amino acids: CASSLGASGGAGDTQYF. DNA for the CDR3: TGCGCCAGCAGCTTGGGGGCTAGCGGGGGGGCAGGGGATACGCAGTATTTT. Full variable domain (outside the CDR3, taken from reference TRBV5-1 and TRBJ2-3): KAGVTQTPRYLIKTRGQQVTLSCSPISGHRSVSWYQQTPGQGLQFLFEYFSETQRNKGNFPGRFSGRQFSNSRSEMNVSTLELGDSALYLCASSLGASGGAGDTQYFGPGTRLTVL.

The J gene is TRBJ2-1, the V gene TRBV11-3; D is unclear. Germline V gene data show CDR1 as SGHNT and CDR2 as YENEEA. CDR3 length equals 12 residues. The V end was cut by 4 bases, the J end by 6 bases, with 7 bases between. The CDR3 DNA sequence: TGTGCCAGCAGCTCCGCAGGCAATGAGCAGTTCTTC. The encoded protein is CASSSAGNEQFF. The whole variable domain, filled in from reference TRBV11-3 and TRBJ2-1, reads EAGVVQSPRYKIIEKKQPVAFWCNPISGHNTLYWYLQNLGQGPELLIRYENEEAVDDSQLPKDRFSAERLKGVDSTLKIQPAELGDSAVYLCASSSAGNEQFFGPGTRLTVL.

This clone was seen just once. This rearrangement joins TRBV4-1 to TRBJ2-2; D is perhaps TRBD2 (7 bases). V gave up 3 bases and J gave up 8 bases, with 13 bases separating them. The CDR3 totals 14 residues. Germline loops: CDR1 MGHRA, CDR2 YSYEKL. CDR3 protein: CASSQMGGAGELFF. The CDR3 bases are TGCGCCAGCAGCCAGATGGGGGGGGCTGGGGAGCTGTTTTTT.

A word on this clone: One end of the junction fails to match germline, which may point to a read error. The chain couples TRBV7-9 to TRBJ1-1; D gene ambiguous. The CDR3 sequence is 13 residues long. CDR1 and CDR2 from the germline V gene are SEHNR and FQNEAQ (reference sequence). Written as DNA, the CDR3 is TGTTCCAGCAGCTTAGGTAGTCGGACTGAAGCTTTCTTT. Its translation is CSSSLGSRTEAFF.

This chain's CDR3 is CASSLEGHSYAEAFF. CDR3 nucleotides: TGCGCCAGCAGCTTGGAGGGACACTCGTATGCTGAAGCTTTCTTT. This chain connects TRBV5-1 to TRBJ1-1, with D maybe TRBD1 (6 bases). The CDR3 is 15 residues long. Trimming pared 0 bases from V and 6 bases from J, leaving 15 bases between. CDR1 and CDR2 (germline): SGHRS, YFSETQ.